The 18 T cell receptor beta chains below were found in one sample sequenced in a study of blood T cell repertoires in COVID-19 (dated by TCRdb to about 2020). Library generation was performed with the immunoSEQ multiplex PCR assay. TCRdb limited this immuneACCESS table to in-frame rearrangements with V and J called. A share of clones is missing; checked studies link under half to unresolved V genes, and the rest is unexplained. Recorded for this sample are 250,000 to 300,000 clones; more than 70% of them occurred a single time. The ten top clones hold over 2% of the sample. The specimen sequenced was PBMCs or T cells enriched from blood (not recorded which). The receptors stem from an older woman in a cohort exposed to, infected with or recovered from COVID-19 (not recorded which).

The V gene is TRBV19, the J gene TRBJ2-1; 9 nucleotides line up with TRBD2. There are 16 residues in the CDR3. With 7 bases clipped from V and 9 bases from J, the junction kept 16 bases outside the gene matches. Germline V lookup: CDR1 LNHDA, CDR2 SQIVND (reference sequence). Here the CDR3 reads CASISARTSDPGEQFF. The CDR3 bases are TGTGCCAGTATTTCTGCCCGGACTAGCGACCCAGGTGAGCAGTTCTTC.

V usage is TRBV28 and J usage is TRBJ2-6; no firm D call. Germline V gene data show CDR1 as MDHEN and CDR2 as SYDVKM. The CDR3 totals 20 residues. The V end lost 3 bases, the J end lost 0 bases, and 21 bases lay between the germline ends. CDR3 bases: TGTGCCAGCAGTTTTCCCAAACGGCAGTCGGGTCGCTCTGGGGCCAACGTCCTGACTTTC. Its protein product is CASSFPKRQSGRSGANVLTF.

The V gene is TRBV20-1, the J gene TRBJ1-3; 7 nucleotides match TRBD1. Trimming cost V 3 bases and J 0 bases; bases outside gene matches: 8. This CDR3 region has 16 residues. CDR1 is DFQATT, CDR2 SNEGSKA, per germline (reference sequence). The chain's CDR3 is CSASPTGAFSGNTIYF. The CDR3 DNA reads TGCAGTGCTAGTCCTACAGGGGCTTTCTCTGGAAACACCATATATTTT.

This clone has at least ten counts. This rearrangement joins TRBV5-4 to TRBJ1-4; perhaps TRBD1 as D (5 bases). This CDR3 is built from 14 residues. V shed 0 bases and J shed 8 bases, with 11 bases lying between them. Germline CDR1 is SGHNT and CDR2 is YYREEE (reference sequence). The CDR3 loop reads CASSLGRGTEKLFF. The CDR3 DNA sequence: TGTGCCAGCAGCTTGGGGCGGGGGACGGAAAAACTGTTTTTT. Full variable domain (outside the CDR3, taken from reference TRBV5-4 and TRBJ1-4): ETGVTQSPTHLIKTRGQQVTLRCSSQSGHNTVSWYQQALGQGPQFIFQYYREEENGRGNFPPRFSGLQFPNYSSELNVNALELDDSALYLCASSLGRGTEKLFFGSGTQLSVL.

The V and J genes are TRBV7-9 and TRBJ2-1, with 8 nucleotides matching TRBD1. Germline CDR1 SEHNR, CDR2 FQNEAQ (reference sequence). The length of the CDR3 is 14 residues. With V trimmed by 4 bases and J by 4 bases, 3 bases remained unmatched. CDR3 region: CASSWDRSYNEQFF. CDR3 in DNA: TGTGCCAGCAGCTGGGACAGGTCATACAATGAGCAGTTCTTC.

The chain couples TRBV6-1 to TRBJ2-3; D might be TRBD2 (7 bases). In germline, CDR1 is MNHNS, CDR2 SASEGT. Trimming shortened V by 3 bases and J by 5 bases, and 12 bases separated the two germline ends. The CDR3 consists of 14 residues. CDR3 DNA: TGTGCCAGCAGTGAGCGGGAGACAGGAGATACGCAGTATTTT. It specifies CASSERETGDTQYF.

The DNA of the CDR3 is TGCAGCGTATCGGACAGGGGGCGGCAAGAGACCCAGTACTTC. As protein: CSVSDRGRQETQYF. This chain links TRBV29-1 with TRBJ2-5; 11 nucleotides align to TRBD1. CDR1 is SQVTM and CDR2 is ANQGSEA in the germline V gene. The CDR3 spans 14 residues. V lost 6 bases to trimming and J lost 2 bases; unmatched junction nucleotides: 5.

The sample holds many counts of this clone. The V call is TRBV19, the J call TRBJ1-1; 8 bases match TRBD1. Germline CDR1 LNHDA, CDR2 SQIVND (reference sequence). This CDR3 is built from 14 residues. The J segment lost 7 bases and the V segment lost 5 bases, leaving 9 bases of the junction unmatched. The CDR3 nucleotides read TGTGCCAGTAGTCCTGACAGGGGCGTCCGTGAAGCTTTCTTT. It translates to CASSPDRGVREAFF.

V is TRBV28 and J is TRBJ1-1; TRBD1 is a possible D gene (5 bases). Germline lookup yields CDR1 MDHEN and CDR2 SYDVKM. This CDR3 has 13 residues. V lost 3 bases and J lost 4, with 9 bases in between. CDR3 bases: TGTGCCAGCAGTTTTTTCAGGGCCACTGAAGCTTTCTTT. Translation: CASSFFRATEAFF.

The rearrangement links TRBV7-9 to TRBJ2-3; D is possibly TRBD2 (6 bases). The germline V gene has CDR1 SEHNR and CDR2 FQNEAQ (reference sequence). V dropped 11 bases and J dropped 1 base, with 13 bases sitting between them. This CDR3 contains 13 residues. The CDR3 is CAGRASGTDTQYF. In DNA, the CDR3 is TGTGCCGGCCGGGCTAGCGGCACAGATACGCAGTATTTT.

In this sample, this clone turned up a few times. The chain links TRBV25-1 to TRBJ1-5, with 10 nucleotides matching TRBD1. Trimming removed 4 bases from V and 6 bases from J; junction bases left unmatched: 6. From germline, CDR1 is MGHDK and CDR2 SYGVNS. The CDR3 is 15 residues long. The CDR3 region has the DNA TGTGCCAGCAGTGGACCCGGGACAGGGGCTCAGCCCCAGCATTTT. It codes for CASSGPGTGAQPQHF.

The CDR3 DNA is TGTGCCAGCTCACCAGAAGACAGGGTGGGTGGCTACACCTTC. Translation: CASSPEDRVGGYTF. The gene calls are TRBV18 and TRBJ1-2; 7 positions agree with TRBD1. The germline V gene has CDR1 KGHSH and CDR2 LQKENI. V was clipped by 2 bases and J by 7 bases; unmatched bases: 7. This CDR3 region has 14 residues.

J is TRBJ2-5 and V is TRBV18; TRBD1 matches at 7 bases. The germline CDR1 and CDR2 sequences are KGHSH and LQKENI. Losses at the gene ends were 0 bases for V and 1 base for J; bases not matched to a gene: 2. The CDR3 length is 15 residues. The CDR3 is CASSPPTGIQETQYF. Written as DNA, the CDR3 is TGTGCCAGCTCACCACCGACAGGGATCCAAGAGACCCAGTACTTC.

The chain joins TRBV7-9 to TRBJ1-6; 8 bases align to TRBD1. This CDR3 contains 14 residues. CDR1 SEHNR and CDR2 FQNEAQ come from the germline V gene (reference sequence). J was trimmed by 9 bases and V by 1 base; bases with no gene match: 2. The chain's CDR3 is CASSLVQGGSPLHF. CDR3 nucleotide sequence: TGTGCCAGCAGCTTAGTACAGGGGGGTTCACCCCTCCACTTT.

The chain employs TRBV15 and TRBJ2-7; 8 positions agree with TRBD1. Trimming cost V 4 bases and J 7 bases; bases outside gene matches: 15. This CDR3 has 16 residues. The germline CDR1 and CDR2 sequences are LNHNV and YYDKDF (reference sequence). The CDR3 is CATSTDRGALLLEQYF. The CDR3 nucleotides read TGTGCCACCAGCACAGACAGGGGCGCTCTCCTATTGGAGCAGTACTTC. The full variable domain, rest sourced from reference TRBV15 and TRBJ2-7, is DAMVIQNPRYQVTQFGKPVTLSCSQTLNHNVMYWYQQKSSQAPKLLFHYYDKDFNNEADTPDNFQSRRPNTSFCFLDIRSPGLGDTAMYLCATSTDRGALLLEQYFGPGTRLTVT.

The count of this clone is one. The chain combines TRBV7-8 with TRBJ2-5, with a possible D match to TRBD2 (5 bases). The CDR3 is 13 residues long. Germline V CDR1 and CDR2: SGHVS, FQNEAQ. Trimming shortened V by 6 bases and J by 6 bases, and 14 bases separated the two germline ends. CDR3 sequence: CASRNSSRQTQYF. CDR3 coding DNA: TGTGCCAGCAGGAACTCTAGCAGGCAGACCCAGTACTTC. The full variable domain, in which reference TRBV7-8 and TRBJ2-5 provide the parts outside the CDR3, is GAGVSQSPRYKVAKRGQDVALRCDPISGHVSLFWYQQALGQGPEFLTYFQNEAQLDKSGLPSDRFFAERPEGSVSTLKIQRTQQEDSAVYLCASRNSSRQTQYFGPGTRLLVL.

The chain couples TRBV28 to TRBJ1-1, with a possible D match to TRBD1 (6 bases). V lost 8 bases and J lost 4, with 20 bases in between. The CDR3 runs to 15 residues. Germline V CDR1 and CDR2: MDHEN, SYDVKM. CDR3 loop: CASSTLEGGRTEAFF. CDR3 nucleotide sequence: TGTGCCAGCTCTACCCTGGAGGGGGGGCGCACTGAAGCTTTCTTT.

The chain carries TRBV28 and TRBJ2-7; TRBD2 aligns across 10 bases. This CDR3 comprises 15 residues. With 6 bases clipped from V and 0 bases from J, the junction kept 5 bases outside the gene matches. Germline V gene sequence: CDR1 MDHEN, CDR2 SYDVKM. As DNA, the CDR3 is TGTGCCAGCAGGTGGACTAGCGGTAGCTCCTACGAGCAGTACTTC. It yields the protein CASRWTSGSSYEQYF.